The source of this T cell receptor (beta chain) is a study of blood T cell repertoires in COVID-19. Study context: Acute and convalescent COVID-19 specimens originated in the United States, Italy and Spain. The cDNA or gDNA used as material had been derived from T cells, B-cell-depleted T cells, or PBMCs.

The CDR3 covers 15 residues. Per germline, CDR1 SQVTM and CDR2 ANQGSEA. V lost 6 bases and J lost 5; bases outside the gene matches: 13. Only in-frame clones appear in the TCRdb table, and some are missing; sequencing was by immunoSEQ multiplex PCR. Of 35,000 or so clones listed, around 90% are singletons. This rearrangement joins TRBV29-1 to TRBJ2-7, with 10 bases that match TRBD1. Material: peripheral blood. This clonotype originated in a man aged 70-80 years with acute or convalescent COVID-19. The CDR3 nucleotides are TGCAGCGTCTCCGGGACAGGGGCGAGGTGGGACGAGCAGTACTTC. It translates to CSVSGTGARWDEQYF.